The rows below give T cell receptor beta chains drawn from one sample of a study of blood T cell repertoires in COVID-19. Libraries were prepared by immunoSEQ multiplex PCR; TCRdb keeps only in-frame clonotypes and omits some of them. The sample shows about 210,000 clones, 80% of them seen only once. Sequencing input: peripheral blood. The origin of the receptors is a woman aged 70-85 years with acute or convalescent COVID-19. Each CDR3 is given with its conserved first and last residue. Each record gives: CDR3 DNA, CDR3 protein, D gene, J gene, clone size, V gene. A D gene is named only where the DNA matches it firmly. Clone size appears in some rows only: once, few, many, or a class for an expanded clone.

TGTGCCAGCAGCTCAACCGGGACAAGGTCTGATACGCAGTATTTT	CASSSTGTRSDTQYF	.	TRBJ2-3	.	TRBV11-2
TGTGCCAGCAGCGTTTCTAGCGGGGGGTACAATGAGCAGTTCTTC	CASSVSSGGYNEQFF	TRBD2	TRBJ2-1	.	TRBV9
TGTGCCAGCAGCGGTAACAGGGTGGGGAACTATGGCTACACCTTC	CASSGNRVGNYGYTF	.	TRBJ1-2	once	TRBV3-1/TRBV3-2
TGTGCCAGCAGTGACACACAGGTTTACGAGCAGTACTTC	CASSDTQVYEQYF	.	TRBJ2-7	.	TRBV6-6
TGTGCCAGCAGCCGGACAGGCTCAAACACCATATATTTT	CASSRTGSNTIYF	TRBD1	TRBJ1-3	.	TRBV3-1/TRBV3-2
TGTGCCAGCAGCTTAGATGGCCCCGACAGGGGAGGACCCACAGATACGCAGTATTTT	CASSLDGPDRGGPTDTQYF	TRBD1	TRBJ2-3	.	TRBV11-3
TGCGCCAGCAGCTTACGGGTCGGCGGGACGGATGGCTACACCTTC	CASSLRVGGTDGYTF	.	TRBJ1-2	.	TRBV5-1
TGTGCCAGCAGCTTAAGTAGCGGGGATACGCAGTATTTT	CASSLSSGDTQYF	TRBD2	TRBJ2-3	.	TRBV7-3
TGTGCCATCAGCCCCGGGACAGGGGACATATATTTT	CAISPGTGDIYF	TRBD1	TRBJ1-3	once	TRBV10-3
TGCAGCGTTGGAAACAGGGGAGAGACCCAGTACTTC	CSVGNRGETQYF	TRBD1	TRBJ2-5	.	TRBV29-1
TGTGCCAGTAGTCGGGGGGGCAACTATGGCTACACCTTC	CASSRGGNYGYTF	.	TRBJ1-2	.	TRBV19
TGTGCCTGGAGTGTACAGGTGGACTATGGCTACACCTTC	CAWSVQVDYGYTF	.	TRBJ1-2	.	TRBV30
TGTGCCAGTAGTGTAAACACTGAAGCTTTCTTT	CASSVNTEAFF	.	TRBJ1-1	.	TRBV19
TGTGCCACCAGCAGAGGGACAGGGGCAGAGACCCAGTACTTC	CATSRGTGAETQYF	TRBD1	TRBJ2-5	.	TRBV15
TGTGCCTGGGGCTACGGGGGAAAACAGCCCCAGCATTTT	CAWGYGGKQPQHF	.	TRBJ1-5	.	TRBV30
TGTGCCAGCGTCGGGGGGCGCGGAAACATTCAGTACTTC	CASVGGRGNIQYF	.	TRBJ2-4	.	TRBV5-6
TGTGCCAGCAGCCCCCAGGTCTCTGGAAACACCATATATTTT	CASSPQVSGNTIYF	.	TRBJ1-3	.	TRBV7-2
TGTGCCACCCGACAGACAGGACGATCGGTTACCGGGGAGCTGTTTTTT	CATRQTGRSVTGELFF	.	TRBJ2-2	.	TRBV24-1
TGTGCCACCAGTGGGGCGGGGGATCAGCCCCAGCATTTT	CATSGAGDQPQHF	.	TRBJ1-5	.	TRBV24-1
TGTGCCAGTAGTATAGAGGGTCGAGGGCCCTACGAGCAGTACTTC	CASSIEGRGPYEQYF	.	TRBJ2-7	.	TRBV19
TGTGCCAGCAGTCTATACAGGGGGGTCGGGGAGCTGTTTTTT	CASSLYRGVGELFF	TRBD1	TRBJ2-2	.	TRBV2
TGTGCCAGCAGCCAAATCCAATATGGCTACACCTTC	CASSQIQYGYTF	.	TRBJ1-2	once	TRBV3-1/TRBV3-2
TGCGCCAGCAGCTTGGTTTCACTAGGGGGCACTGAAGCTTTCTTT	CASSLVSLGGTEAFF	.	TRBJ1-1	.	TRBV5-1
TGTGCCAGCAGTGACTCCCCGGCAGGGACCGGGGAGCTGTTTTTT	CASSDSPAGTGELFF	.	TRBJ2-2	.	TRBV6-5
TGTGCCAGCAGCGTAGCCTCGGGGCGGGGGTTGAACACTGAAGCTTTCTTT	CASSVASGRGLNTEAFF	.	TRBJ1-1	.	TRBV9
TGCGCCAGCAGTTACTCGGGACAGGGAGAAACTGAAGCTTTCTTT	CASSYSGQGETEAFF	TRBD1	TRBJ1-1	.	TRBV5-1
TGCGCCAGCGCCCTACTGGAGATGACCACAGATACGCAGTATTTT	CASALLEMTTDTQYF	.	TRBJ2-3	.	TRBV5-1
TGTGCCAGCAGACCCGGACAGCACGATGGCTACACCTTC	CASRPGQHDGYTF	.	TRBJ1-2	few	TRBV6-5
TGTGCCTGGGGACAGGGACTTAGCAATCAGCCCCAGCATTTT	CAWGQGLSNQPQHF	TRBD1	TRBJ1-5	.	TRBV30
TGCAGCGTCCGCGGGGCGGGGGGGGATCCCTACGAGCAGTACTTC	CSVRGAGGDPYEQYF	TRBD2	TRBJ2-7	once	TRBV29-1
TGCGCCAGCAGTCCCGACGGACTAGCGGGGGGGAATGAGCAGTTCTTC	CASSPDGLAGGNEQFF	TRBD2	TRBJ2-1	.	TRBV10-1
TGTGCCAGCAGCTCCCCAAGCGGGGCCAATGAGCAGTTCTTC	CASSSPSGANEQFF	TRBD2	TRBJ2-1	once	TRBV7-9
TGTGCCAGCAGCCATGGACAGGGGCCATCCGGAAAACTGTTTTTT	CASSHGQGPSGKLFF	TRBD1	TRBJ1-4	.	TRBV7-8
TGTGCCAGCAAACCCTACACGGGGGGCCGGGAGACCCAGTACTTC	CASKPYTGGRETQYF	.	TRBJ2-5	.	TRBV6-5
TGTGCCAGCAGCCAAGAAGGCGGCAGACAAGAGACCCAGTACTTC	CASSQEGGRQETQYF	.	TRBJ2-5	.	TRBV3-1/TRBV3-2
TGCGCCAGCAGCGCCCGGACTTACACCGGGGAGCTGTTTTTT	CASSARTYTGELFF	.	TRBJ2-2	once	TRBV5-1
TGTGCCAGCAGCTTAGCGGTCACTAGGCGTGAGACCCAGTACTTC	CASSLAVTRRETQYF	.	TRBJ2-5	.	TRBV7-8
TGTGCCAGCCGGTCCATCTACGGGGAGCTGTTTTTT	CASRSIYGELFF	.	TRBJ2-2	once	TRBV6-5
TGTGCCAGCAGCCAAGGCTCTAGCGGGGGGTACCTACAAGAGACCCAGTACTTC	CASSQGSSGGYLQETQYF	TRBD2	TRBJ2-5	.	TRBV3-1/TRBV3-2